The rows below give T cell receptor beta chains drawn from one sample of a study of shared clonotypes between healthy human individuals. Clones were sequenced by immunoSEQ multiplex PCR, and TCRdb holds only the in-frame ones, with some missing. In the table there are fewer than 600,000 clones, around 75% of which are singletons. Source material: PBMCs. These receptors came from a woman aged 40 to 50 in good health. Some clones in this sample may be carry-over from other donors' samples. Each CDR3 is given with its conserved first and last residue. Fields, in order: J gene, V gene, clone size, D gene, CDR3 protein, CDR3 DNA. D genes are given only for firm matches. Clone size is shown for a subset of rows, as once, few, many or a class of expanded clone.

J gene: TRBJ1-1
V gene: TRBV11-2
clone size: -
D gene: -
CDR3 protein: CASSLNPVPGGNTEAFF
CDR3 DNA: TGTGCCAGCAGCTTGAATCCAGTTCCCGGAGGGAACACTGAAGCTTTCTTT

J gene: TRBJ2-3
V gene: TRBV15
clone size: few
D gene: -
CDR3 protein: CATSREMWDPSTDTQYF
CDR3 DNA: TGTGCCACCAGCAGAGAAATGTGGGATCCTAGCACAGATACGCAGTATTTT

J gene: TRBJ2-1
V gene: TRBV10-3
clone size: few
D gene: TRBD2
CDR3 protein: CAISGAGTSGSNEQFF
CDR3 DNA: TGTGCCATCAGTGGGGCCGGGACTAGCGGGAGTAATGAGCAGTTCTTC

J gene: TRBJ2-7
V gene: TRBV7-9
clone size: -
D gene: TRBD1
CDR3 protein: CASSLAGTGHEQYF
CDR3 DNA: TGTGCCAGCAGCTTAGCCGGGACAGGGCACGAGCAGTACTTC

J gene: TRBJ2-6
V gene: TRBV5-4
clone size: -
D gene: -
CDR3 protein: CASSLEGRGGSGANVLTF
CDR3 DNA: TGTGCCAGCAGCTTGGAGGGCAGGGGAGGTTCTGGGGCCAACGTCCTGACTTTC

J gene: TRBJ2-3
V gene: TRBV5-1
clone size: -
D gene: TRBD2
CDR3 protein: CASSLAGGRSDTQYF
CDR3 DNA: TGCGCCAGCAGCTTGGCGGGCGGGAGGTCGGATACGCAGTATTTT

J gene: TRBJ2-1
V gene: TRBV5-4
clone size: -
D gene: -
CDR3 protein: CASSSNLGHEQFF
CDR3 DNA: TGTGCCAGCAGCTCGAACCTCGGGCATGAGCAGTTCTTC

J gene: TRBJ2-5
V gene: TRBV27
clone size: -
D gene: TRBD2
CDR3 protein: CASSGWTSGSKETQYF
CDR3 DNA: TGTGCCAGCAGTGGATGGACTAGCGGGAGTAAAGAGACCCAGTACTTC

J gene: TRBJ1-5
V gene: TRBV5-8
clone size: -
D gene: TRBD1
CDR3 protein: CASRLTGYSNQPQHF
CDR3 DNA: TGTGCCAGCAGATTGACAGGGTATAGCAATCAGCCCCAGCATTTT

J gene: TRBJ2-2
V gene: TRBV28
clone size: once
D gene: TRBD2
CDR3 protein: CASSWNSGRAAEQELFF
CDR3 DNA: TGTGCCAGCAGTTGGAATAGCGGGAGGGCCGCGGAACAGGAGCTGTTTTTT

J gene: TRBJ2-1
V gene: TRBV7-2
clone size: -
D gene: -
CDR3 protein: CASSLVALGEQFF
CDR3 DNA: TGTGCCAGCAGCTTAGTGGCCCTGGGTGAGCAGTTCTTC

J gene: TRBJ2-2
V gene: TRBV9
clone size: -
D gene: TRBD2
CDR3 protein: CASSVEISGRFGGELFF
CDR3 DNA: TGTGCCAGCAGCGTAGAAATCAGCGGGAGATTCGGCGGGGAGCTGTTTTTT

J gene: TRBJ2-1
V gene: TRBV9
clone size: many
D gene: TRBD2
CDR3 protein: CASSLRLAGVDEQFF
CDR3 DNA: TGTGCCAGCAGCCTACGACTAGCGGGAGTAGATGAGCAGTTCTTC

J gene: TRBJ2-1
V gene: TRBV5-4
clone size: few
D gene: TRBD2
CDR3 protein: CASSLVAGGPSNEQFF
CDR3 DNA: TGTGCCAGCAGCTTGGTCGCGGGAGGGCCGAGCAATGAGCAGTTCTTC

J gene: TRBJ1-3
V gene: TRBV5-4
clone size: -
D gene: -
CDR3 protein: CASSLDLGVSGNTIYF
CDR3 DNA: TGTGCCAGCAGCTTGGATTTAGGGGTCTCTGGAAACACCATATATTTT

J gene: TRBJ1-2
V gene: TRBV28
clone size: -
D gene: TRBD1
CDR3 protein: CASSSYRDRGPGLYGYTF
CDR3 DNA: TGTGCCAGCAGTTCATACCGGGACAGGGGGCCCGGCCTCTATGGCTACACCTTC

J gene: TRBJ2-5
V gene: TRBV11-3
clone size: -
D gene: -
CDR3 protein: CASSQTVQETQYF
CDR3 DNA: TGTGCCAGCAGCCAGACAGTCCAAGAGACCCAGTACTTC

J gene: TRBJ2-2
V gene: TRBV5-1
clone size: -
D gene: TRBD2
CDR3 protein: CASSSRLAGAGELFF
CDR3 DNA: TGCGCCAGCAGCTCCCGACTAGCGGGAGCCGGGGAGCTGTTTTTT

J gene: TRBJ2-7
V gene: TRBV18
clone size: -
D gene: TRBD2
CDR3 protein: CASSPPLAGGGYEQYF
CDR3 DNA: TGTGCCAGCTCACCACCCTTAGCGGGAGGAGGGTACGAGCAGTACTTC

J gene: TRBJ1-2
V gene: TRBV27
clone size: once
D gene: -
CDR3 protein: CASSLSPGGGYTF
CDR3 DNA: TGTGCCAGCAGTTTATCGCCGGGGGGTGGCTACACCTTC

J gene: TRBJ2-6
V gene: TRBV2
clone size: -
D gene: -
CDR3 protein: CASSGASDVLTF
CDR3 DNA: TGTGCCAGCAGTGGGGCCTCCGACGTCCTGACTTTC

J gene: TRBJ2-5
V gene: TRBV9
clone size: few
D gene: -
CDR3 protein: CASSVGSAGASETQYF
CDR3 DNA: TGTGCCAGCAGCGTAGGAAGTGCGGGGGCCTCGGAGACCCAGTACTTC

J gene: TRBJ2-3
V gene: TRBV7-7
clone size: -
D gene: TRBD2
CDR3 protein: CASSPTTSGIGDTQYF
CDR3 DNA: TGTGCCAGCAGCCCCACCACTAGCGGGATAGGGGATACGCAGTATTTT

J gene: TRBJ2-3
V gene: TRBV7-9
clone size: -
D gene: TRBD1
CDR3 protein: CASSTDRDTSTDTQYF
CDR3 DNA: TGTGCCAGCAGTACGGACAGGGATACTAGCACAGATACGCAGTATTTT

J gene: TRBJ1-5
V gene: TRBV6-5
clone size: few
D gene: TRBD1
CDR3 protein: CASSYSRGTGPQHF
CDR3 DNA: TGTGCCAGCAGTTACTCGAGGGGGACAGGGCCCCAGCATTTT

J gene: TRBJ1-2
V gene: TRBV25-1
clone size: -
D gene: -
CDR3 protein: CATSVGLPRGSANYGYTF
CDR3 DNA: TGTGCCACCTCAGTAGGGCTACCGCGTGGCAGCGCCAACTATGGCTACACCTTC

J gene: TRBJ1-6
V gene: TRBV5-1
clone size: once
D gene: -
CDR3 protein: CASSAQGGPRNSPLHF
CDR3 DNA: TGCGCCAGCAGTGCTCAGGGTGGTCCACGCAATTCACCCCTCCACTTT

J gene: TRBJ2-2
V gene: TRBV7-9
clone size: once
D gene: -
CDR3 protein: CASSVTAIQGSGELFF
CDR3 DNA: TGTGCCAGCAGCGTGACAGCGATCCAGGGGTCCGGGGAGCTGTTTTTT

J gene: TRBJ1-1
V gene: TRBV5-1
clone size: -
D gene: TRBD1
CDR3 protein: CASSTGQGHTEAFF
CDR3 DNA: TGCGCCAGCAGCACCGGACAGGGCCACACTGAAGCTTTCTTT

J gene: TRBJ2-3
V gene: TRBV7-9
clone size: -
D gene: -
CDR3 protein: CASSLGRAGTDTQYF
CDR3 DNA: TGTGCCAGCAGCTTAGGCAGGGCGGGGACAGATACGCAGTATTTT

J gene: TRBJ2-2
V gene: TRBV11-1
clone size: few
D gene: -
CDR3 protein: CASSRGRGRTTGELFF
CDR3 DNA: TGTGCCAGCAGCCGGGGCAGGGGTCGTACCACCGGGGAGCTGTTTTTT

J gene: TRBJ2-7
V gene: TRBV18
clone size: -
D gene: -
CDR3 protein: CASSPPGTAYEQYF
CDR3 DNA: TGTGCCAGCTCACCACCGGGGACGGCCTACGAGCAGTACTTC

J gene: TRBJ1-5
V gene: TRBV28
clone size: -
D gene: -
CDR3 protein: CASNSPEGRGQPQHF
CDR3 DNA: TGTGCCAGCAACTCCCCGGAGGGCCGGGGGCAGCCCCAGCATTTT

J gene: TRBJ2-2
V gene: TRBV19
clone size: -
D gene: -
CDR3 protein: CASRQQPNTGELFF
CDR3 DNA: TGTGCCAGCAGACAGCAACCGAACACCGGGGAGCTGTTTTTT

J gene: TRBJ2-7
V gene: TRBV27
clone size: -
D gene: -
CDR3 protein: CASSLRPEDRREQYF
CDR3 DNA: TGTGCCAGCAGTTTAAGGCCCGAAGATAGACGGGAACAGTACTTC

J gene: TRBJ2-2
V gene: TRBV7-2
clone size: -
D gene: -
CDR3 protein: CASSQNVGELFF
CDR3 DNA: TGTGCCAGCAGCCAAAACGTCGGGGAGCTGTTTTTT

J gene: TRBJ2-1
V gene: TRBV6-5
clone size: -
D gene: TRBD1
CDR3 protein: CASSYGGQLNEQFF
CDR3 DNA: TGTGCCAGCAGTTACGGGGGACAGCTGAATGAGCAGTTCTTC

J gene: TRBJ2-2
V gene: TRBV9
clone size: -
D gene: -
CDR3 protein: CASSVGTSQTGELFF
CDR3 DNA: TGTGCCAGCAGCGTAGGTACCTCCCAAACCGGGGAGCTGTTTTTT

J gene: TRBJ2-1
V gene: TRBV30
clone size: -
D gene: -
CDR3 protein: CASTHLYVNYNEQFF
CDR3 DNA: TGTGCCTCTACCCATTTATATGTAAACTACAATGAGCAGTTCTTC

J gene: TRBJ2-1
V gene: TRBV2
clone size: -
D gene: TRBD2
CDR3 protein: CASRRLAGGLGEQFF
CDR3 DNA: TGTGCCAGCAGGCGACTAGCGGGAGGGTTAGGTGAGCAGTTCTTC

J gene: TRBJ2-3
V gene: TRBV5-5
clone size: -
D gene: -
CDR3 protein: CASSPGGRAQYF
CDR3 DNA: TGTGCCAGCAGCCCCGGGGGTAGGGCGCAGTATTTT

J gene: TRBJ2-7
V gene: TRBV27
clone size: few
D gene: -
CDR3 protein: CASSFGGQDGSYEQYF
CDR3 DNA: TGTGCCAGCAGTTTTGGCGGACAAGACGGATCCTACGAGCAGTACTTC

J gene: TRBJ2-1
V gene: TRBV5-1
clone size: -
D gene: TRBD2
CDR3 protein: CASSFGLAGDEQFF
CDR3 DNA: TGCGCCAGCAGTTTCGGACTAGCGGGAGATGAGCAGTTCTTC

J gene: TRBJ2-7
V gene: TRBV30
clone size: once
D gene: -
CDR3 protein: CAWSGPAETGTHRF
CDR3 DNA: TGTGCCTGGAGTGGACCGGCGGAAACCGGAACGCACCGTTTC

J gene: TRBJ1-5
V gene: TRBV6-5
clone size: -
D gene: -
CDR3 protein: CASSLTYNQPQHF
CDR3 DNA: TGTGCCAGCAGTCTGACCTATAATCAGCCCCAGCATTTT

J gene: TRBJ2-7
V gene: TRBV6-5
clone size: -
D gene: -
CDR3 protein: CASSRTGYEQYF
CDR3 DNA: TGTGCCAGCAGTCGGACTGGCTACGAGCAGTACTTC

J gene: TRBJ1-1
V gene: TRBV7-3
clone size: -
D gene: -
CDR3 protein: CASSLQVNTEAFF
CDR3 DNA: TGTGCCAGCAGCCTACAGGTGAACACTGAAGCTTTCTTT

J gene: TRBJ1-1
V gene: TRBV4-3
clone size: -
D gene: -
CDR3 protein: CASSQGSLNTEAFF
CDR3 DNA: TGCGCCAGCAGCCAGGGATCACTGAACACTGAAGCTTTCTTT

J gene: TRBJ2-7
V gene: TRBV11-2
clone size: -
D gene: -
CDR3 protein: CASSLEPLAEQYF
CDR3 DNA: TGTGCCAGCAGCTTAGAGCCTCTGGCCGAGCAGTACTTC

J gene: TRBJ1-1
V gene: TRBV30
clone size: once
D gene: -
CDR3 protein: CAWSQGVPPNTEAFF
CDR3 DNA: TGTGCCTGGAGCCAAGGCGTACCACCGAACACTGAAGCTTTCTTT

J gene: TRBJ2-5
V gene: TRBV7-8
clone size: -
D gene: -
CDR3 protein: CASSLPTRPQYF
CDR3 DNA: TGTGCCAGCAGCTTACCCACTAGGCCCCAGTACTTC

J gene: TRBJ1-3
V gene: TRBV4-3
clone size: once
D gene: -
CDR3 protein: CASSQDRSSGNTIYF
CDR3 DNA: TGCGCCAGCAGCCAAGACAGAAGCTCTGGAAACACCATATATTTT

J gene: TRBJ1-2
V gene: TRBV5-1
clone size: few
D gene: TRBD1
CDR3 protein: CASSLERGTGVDGYTF
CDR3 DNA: TGCGCCAGCAGCTTGGAAAGGGGGACAGGGGTCGATGGCTACACCTTC

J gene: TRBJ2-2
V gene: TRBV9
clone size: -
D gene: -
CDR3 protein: CASSVGGLMAGELFF
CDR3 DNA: TGTGCCAGCAGCGTAGGGGGGTTAATGGCCGGGGAGCTGTTTTTT

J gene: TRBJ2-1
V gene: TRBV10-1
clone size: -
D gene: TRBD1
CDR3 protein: CASRKLGQGHEQFF
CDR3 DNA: TGCGCCAGCAGGAAGTTGGGACAGGGCCATGAGCAGTTCTTC